The 2 T cell receptor beta chains below all came from one sample that was sequenced in a study of T cells in Graves' hyperthyroidism and ophthalmopathy. Researchers amplified the TCR beta CDR3 regions from RNA transcripts. First-round RT-PCR of the TCR CDR3 relied on the HTBI primer set. TCRdb independently ran MiXCR on the multiplex PCR reads; one entry per CDR3 protein. The data hold hundreds of thousands of distinct CDR3 sequences, with roughly 40% observed a single time. Input material: blood. The receptors here all came from a man between 18 and 35 years old with Graves' hyperthyroidism.

The rearrangement uses TRBV7-2 and TRBJ2-5, with TRBD1 matching 8 bases. Germline CDR1 reads SGHTA; CDR2 reads FQGNSA. The V and J ends lost 6 bases and 5 bases, in that order; junction bases with no gene match: 5. The CDR3 is made up of 13 amino acids. The CDR3 here is CASRSWDRETQYF. The CDR3 DNA reads as TGTGCCAGCAGATCCTGGGACAGGGAGACCCAGTACTTC.

The chain has TRBV7-2 and TRBJ2-7, with 12 bases fitting TRBD2. The end of the DNA fits TRBJ2-1 better, so the J call may be wrong. CDR3 length: 17 amino acids. Looked up from germline, CDR1 is SGHTA and CDR2 is FQGNSA. CDR3 region: CASSRRLAGDSYNEQFF. CDR3 DNA: TGTGCCAGCAGCCGTCGACTAGCGGGAGATTCCTACAATGAGCAGTTCTTC.